What follows are 19 T cell receptor beta chains derived from one specimen sequenced in a study of blood T cell repertoires in COVID-19. Sequencing used immunoSEQ multiplex PCR; TCRdb keeps in-frame clones, though not all of them. The sample consists of roughly 170,000 clones, almost 80% of them appearing once. Material: PBMCs or T cells enriched from blood (not recorded which). All receptors come from a woman between 50 and 59 years old who had recovered from COVID-19.

V is TRBV9 and J is TRBJ2-7; 7 bases fit TRBD2. From germline, CDR1 is SGDLS and CDR2 YYNGEE. The V and J ends lost 0 bases and 0 bases, in that order; junction bases with no gene match: 12. The CDR3 loop spans 18 amino acids. CDR3 nucleotide sequence: TGTGCCAGCAGCGTAGTTGCCCGGGATAGCGGGCACTCCTACGAGCAGTACTTC. Translating gives CASSVVARDSGHSYEQYF.

The chain recombines TRBV14 with TRBJ2-1; D is unclear. This CDR3 is 17 amino acids long. Germline V CDR1 and CDR2: SGHDN, FVKESK. Between the trimmed V and J ends, which lost 0 bases and 7 bases, there was a span of 19 bases. The DNA for the CDR3 is TGTGCCAGCAGCCAAGATGGAAGTGGAGTTACGGCGAATGAGCAGTTCTTC. Translating gives CASSQDGSGVTANEQFF.

The rearrangement uses TRBV19 and TRBJ2-3; no reliable D call. The CDR3 spans 11 residues. Germline lookup yields CDR1 LNHDA and CDR2 SQIVND (reference sequence). V was trimmed by 5 bases and J by 11 bases, leaving 11 bases between them. CDR3 coding DNA: TGTGCCAGTAGTTTTGGAGTTCAGCAGTATTTT. It specifies CASSFGVQQYF.

CDR3 sequence: CASSLAVGNTGELFF. CDR3 nucleotide sequence: TGTGCCAGCAGCCTAGCGGTTGGTAACACCGGGGAGCTGTTTTTT. This chain links TRBV7-3 with TRBJ2-2; 7 bases align to TRBD2. Trimming removed 5 bases from V and 2 bases from J; junction bases left unmatched: 5. Per the germline V gene, CDR1 is SGHTA and CDR2 is FQGTGA. The CDR3 contains 15 residues.

The chain links TRBV6-5 to TRBJ2-3, with D maybe TRBD2 (5 bases). Germline V lookup: CDR1 MNHEY, CDR2 SVGAGI. This CDR3 region has 15 residues. Between the trimmed V and J ends, which lost 6 bases and 2 bases, there was a span of 15 bases. This CDR3 reads CASRPGPGNTDTQYF. CDR3 sequence (DNA): TGTGCCAGCAGGCCCGGTCCGGGAAACACAGATACGCAGTATTTT.

The chain joins TRBV19 to TRBJ2-1; tentatively, D is TRBD1 (6 bases). The V gene's germline CDR1 is LNHDA and CDR2 SQIVND (reference sequence). This CDR3 has 15 residues. With 2 bases removed from V and 1 base from J, the gap between germline ends came to 9 bases. DNA for the CDR3: TGTGCCAGTAGTATATCCCAGGGGTCCTACAATGAGCAGTTCTTC. Residues: CASSISQGSYNEQFF. The variable domain in full, completed from reference TRBV19 and TRBJ2-1, reads DGGITQSPKYLFRKEGQNVTLSCEQNLNHDAMYWYRQDPGQGLRLIYYSQIVNDFQKGDIAEGYSVSREKKESFPLTVTSAQKNPTAFYLCASSISQGSYNEQFFGPGTRLTVL.

This chain connects TRBV24-1 to TRBJ2-7, with TRBD1 matching over 7 bases. Germline V gene lookup returns CDR1 KGHDR and CDR2 SFDVKD. V shed 2 bases and J 6 bases; nucleotides not matched to a gene: 15. The CDR3 runs to 17 residues. The CDR3 here is CATSDSTSGTESGEQYF. CDR3 DNA: TGTGCCACCAGTGATTCGACAAGTGGGACAGAATCCGGCGAGCAGTACTTC.

About this clone: A far larger clone is one nucleotide away, so this likely arose from a read error. Other nucleotide sequences from this sample produce the same CDR3. The CDR3 DNA reads as TGTGCCAGCAGCTTGCTAGAGACCCAGTACTTC. This translates into CASSLLETQYF. The J gene is TRBJ2-5, the V gene TRBV5-5; D call uncertain. Trimming stripped 1 base from V and 4 bases from J, with 2 bases between. CDR1 is SGHKS, CDR2 YYEKEE, per germline (reference sequence). This CDR3 region has 11 residues.

The J gene is TRBJ1-6, the V gene TRBV5-6, with a tentative D call TRBD1 (6 bases). The CDR3 consists of 15 residues. Germline CDR1 reads SGHDT; CDR2 reads YYEEEE. Trimming took 0 bases from V and 7 from J, leaving 11 bases between them. The CDR3 nucleotides are TGTGCCAGCAGCTTGGTAGGCAGGGGCAATTCACCCCTCCACTTT. It specifies CASSLVGRGNSPLHF. The whole variable domain, remainder taken from reference TRBV5-6 and TRBJ1-6, is DAGVTQSPTHLIKTRGQQVTLRCSPKSGHDTVSWYQQALGQGPQFIFQYYEEEERQRGNFPDRFSGHQFPNYSSELNVNALLLGDSALYLCASSLVGRGNSPLHFGNGTRLTVT.

The genes are TRBV19 and TRBJ2-6; a possible D gene is TRBD2 (5 bases). Germline lookup yields CDR1 LNHDA and CDR2 SQIVND (reference sequence). V gave up 3 bases and J gave up 4 bases, with 13 bases separating them. The CDR3 is 16 residues long. The CDR3 bases are TGTGCCAGTAGTATGGACTTCCACCGAGGGGCCAACGTCCTGACTTTC. It translates to CASSMDFHRGANVLTF.

This clone was counted a single time. V usage is TRBV11-2 and J usage is TRBJ2-7, with TRBD2 identical over 12 bases. Germline V gene sequence: CDR1 SGHAT, CDR2 FQNNGV. Losses at the gene ends were 5 bases for V and 6 bases for J; bases not matched to a gene: 5. This CDR3 has 14 residues. CDR3 DNA: TGTGCCAGCAGCATACCGGGACTAGCGGGCGAGCAGTACTTC. Residues: CASSIPGLAGEQYF.

This chain connects TRBV28 to TRBJ2-2, with 11 bases aligning to TRBD1. Germline CDR1 reads MDHEN; CDR2 reads SYDVKM. This CDR3 contains 14 residues. The V segment lost 7 bases and the J segment 4 bases; nucleotides outside the gene matches: 2. CDR3 amino acids: CASTGTGGTGELFF. The CDR3, as DNA: TGTGCCAGCACCGGGACAGGGGGCACCGGGGAGCTGTTTTTT.

The J gene is TRBJ2-2, the V gene TRBV10-2, with TRBD1 matching 8 bases. CDR1 and CDR2 from the germline V gene are WSHSY and SAAADI. This CDR3 has 16 amino acids. Unmatched junction bases numbered 16, after V lost 10 bases and J lost 6 bases. CDR3 amino acids: CATRTLQGEEAGELFF. The CDR3 DNA sequence: TGCGCCACCAGGACCCTACAGGGGGAAGAGGCCGGGGAGCTGTTTTTT.

This clone was seen more than once but under ten times. The chain joins TRBV28 to TRBJ2-3, with 9 bases matching TRBD1. V lost 4 bases and J lost 3; bases outside the gene matches: 17. Per germline, CDR1 MDHEN and CDR2 SYDVKM. This CDR3 has 19 amino acids. This chain's CDR3 is CASSSYQNRDRVRTDTQYF. The CDR3 DNA is TGTGCCAGCAGTTCCTATCAGAATAGGGACAGGGTACGGACAGATACGCAGTATTTT.

The chain has TRBV7-6 and TRBJ2-1, with a possible D match to TRBD2 (7 bases). The germline V gene has CDR1 SGHVS and CDR2 FNYEAQ. Trimming removed 5 bases at V and 0 bases at J, with 14 bases between. The CDR3 is 16 amino acids. The CDR3 loop is CASSPGGGSSYNEQFF. The DNA of the CDR3 is TGTGCCAGCAGCCCGGGGGGCGGGAGCTCCTACAATGAGCAGTTCTTC.

This chain links TRBV19 with TRBJ2-1, with 7 bases matching TRBD2. Trimming at V came to 4 bases and at J to 3 bases, leaving 0 bases not matched to a gene. Germline CDR1 reads LNHDA; CDR2 reads SQIVND (reference sequence). This CDR3 comprises 13 residues. This CDR3 is CASSSGSYNEQFF. The DNA of the CDR3 is TGTGCCAGTAGTAGCGGGAGCTACAATGAGCAGTTCTTC.

This chain connects TRBV6-6 to TRBJ1-2; D gene unclear. V was trimmed by 5 bases and J by 0 bases, leaving 10 bases between them. CDR1 is MNHNY, CDR2 SVGAGI, per germline (reference sequence). This CDR3 region has 14 residues. The CDR3 sequence is CASSTVTTNYGYTF. Here the CDR3 DNA reads TGTGCCAGCAGTACAGTAACCACTAACTATGGCTACACCTTC.

This rearrangement joins TRBV19 to TRBJ1-5; maybe TRBD1 (5 bases). CDR1 and CDR2 (germline): LNHDA, SQIVND (reference sequence). With 7 bases removed from V and 4 bases from J, the gap between germline ends came to 20 bases. This CDR3 comprises 16 residues. The CDR3 sequence is CASTPGKGGVNQPQHF. DNA for the CDR3: TGTGCCAGTACCCCAGGGAAGGGTGGCGTAAATCAGCCCCAGCATTTT.

CDR3 region: CASSQGQGAGSYNSPLHF. CDR3 nucleotide sequence: TGCGCCAGCAGCCAAGGACAGGGGGCAGGGTCCTATAATTCACCCCTCCACTTT. The J gene is TRBJ1-6, the V gene TRBV4-1, with 10 bases aligning to TRBD1. The CDR3 extends over 18 amino acids. J gave up 1 base and V 1 base, and 4 bases lay outside the gene matches. From germline, CDR1 is MGHRA and CDR2 YSYEKL.